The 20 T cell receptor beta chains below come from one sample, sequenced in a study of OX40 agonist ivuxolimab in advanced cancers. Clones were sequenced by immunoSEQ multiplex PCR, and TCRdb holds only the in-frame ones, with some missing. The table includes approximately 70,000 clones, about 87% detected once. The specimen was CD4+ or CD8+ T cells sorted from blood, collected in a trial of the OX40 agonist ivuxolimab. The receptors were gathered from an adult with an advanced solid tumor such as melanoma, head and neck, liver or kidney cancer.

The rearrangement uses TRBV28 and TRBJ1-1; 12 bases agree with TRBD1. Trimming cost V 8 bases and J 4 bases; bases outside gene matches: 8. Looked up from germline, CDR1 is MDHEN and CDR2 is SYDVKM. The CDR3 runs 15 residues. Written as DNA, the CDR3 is TGTGCCAGCGGGGGACAGGGGGCGGACGGCACTGAAGCTTTCTTT. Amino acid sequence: CASGGQGADGTEAFF. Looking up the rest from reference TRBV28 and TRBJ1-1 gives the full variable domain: DVKVTQSSRYLVKRTGEKVFLECVQDMDHENMFWYRQDPGLGLRLIYFSYDVKMKEKGDIPEGYSVSREKKERFSLILESASTNQTSMYLCASGGQGADGTEAFFGQGTRLTVV.

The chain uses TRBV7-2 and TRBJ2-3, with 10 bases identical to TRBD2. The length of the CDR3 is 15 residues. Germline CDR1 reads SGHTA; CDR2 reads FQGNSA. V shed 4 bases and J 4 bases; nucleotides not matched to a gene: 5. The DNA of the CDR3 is TGTGCCAGCAGCTCACTAGCGGGGAATTCAGATACGCAGTATTTT. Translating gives CASSSLAGNSDTQYF.

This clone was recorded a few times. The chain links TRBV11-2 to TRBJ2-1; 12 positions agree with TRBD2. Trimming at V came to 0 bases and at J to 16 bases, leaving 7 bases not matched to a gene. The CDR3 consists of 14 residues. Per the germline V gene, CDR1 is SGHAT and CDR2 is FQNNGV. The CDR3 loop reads CASSLDDGTSGRFF. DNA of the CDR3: TGTGCCAGCAGCTTAGATGACGGGACTAGCGGGCGTTTCTTC.

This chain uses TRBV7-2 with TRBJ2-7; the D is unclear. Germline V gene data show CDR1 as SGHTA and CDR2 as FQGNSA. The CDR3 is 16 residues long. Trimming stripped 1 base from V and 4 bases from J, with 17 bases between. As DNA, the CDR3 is TGTGCCAGCAGCTTAGACCATAGTCGGACGCGATACGAGCAGTACTTC. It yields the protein CASSLDHSRTRYEQYF.

Here the CDR3 DNA reads TGTGCCAGCAGCTTAGAGGGACTGATACTAGCCAAAAACATTCAGTACTTC. Amino acid sequence: CASSLEGLILAKNIQYF. The rearrangement joins TRBV7-9 to TRBJ2-4; D is possibly TRBD2 (6 bases). The CDR3 length is 17 residues. Trimming took off 1 base at V and 0 bases at J, with 13 bases between the two ends. Germline V lookup: CDR1 SEHNR, CDR2 FQNEAQ (reference sequence). Supplemented by reference TRBV7-9 and TRBJ2-4, the full variable domain reads DTGVSQNPRHKITKRGQNVTFRCDPISEHNRLYWYRQTLGQGPEFLTYFQNEAQLEKSRLLSDRFSAERPKGSFSTLEIQRTEQGDSAMYLCASSLEGLILAKNIQYFGAGTRLSVL.

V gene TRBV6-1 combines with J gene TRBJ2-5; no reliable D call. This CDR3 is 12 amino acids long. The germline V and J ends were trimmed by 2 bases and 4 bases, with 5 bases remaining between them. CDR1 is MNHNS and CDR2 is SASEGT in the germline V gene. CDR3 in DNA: TGTGCCAGCAGTGAAAGGCTAGAGACCCAGTACTTC. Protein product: CASSERLETQYF.

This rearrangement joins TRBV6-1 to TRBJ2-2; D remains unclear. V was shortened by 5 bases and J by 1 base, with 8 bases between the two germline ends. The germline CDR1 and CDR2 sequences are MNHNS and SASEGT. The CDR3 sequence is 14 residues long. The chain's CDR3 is CASSYDWNTGELFF. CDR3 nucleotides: TGTGCCAGCAGTTATGACTGGAACACCGGGGAGCTGTTTTTT.

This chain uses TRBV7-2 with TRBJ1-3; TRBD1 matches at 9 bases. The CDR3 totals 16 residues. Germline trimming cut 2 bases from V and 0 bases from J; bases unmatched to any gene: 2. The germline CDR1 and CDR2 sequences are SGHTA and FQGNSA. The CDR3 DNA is TGTGCCAGCAGCTTAACAGGGGGCTTCTCTGGAAACACCATATATTTT. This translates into CASSLTGGFSGNTIYF.

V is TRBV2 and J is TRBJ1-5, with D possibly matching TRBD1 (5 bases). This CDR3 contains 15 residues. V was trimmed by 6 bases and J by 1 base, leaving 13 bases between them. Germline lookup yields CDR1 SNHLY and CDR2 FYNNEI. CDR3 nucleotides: TGTGCCAGCAGGCAGGGTGGTGTGAGCAATCAGCCCCAGCATTTT. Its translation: CASRQGGVSNQPQHF. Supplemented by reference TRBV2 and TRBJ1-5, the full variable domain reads EPEVTQTPSHQVTQMGQEVILRCVPISNHLYFYWYRQILGQKVEFLVSFYNNEISEKSEIFDDQFSVERPDGSNFTLKIRSTKLEDSAMYFCASRQGGVSNQPQHFGDGTRLSIL.

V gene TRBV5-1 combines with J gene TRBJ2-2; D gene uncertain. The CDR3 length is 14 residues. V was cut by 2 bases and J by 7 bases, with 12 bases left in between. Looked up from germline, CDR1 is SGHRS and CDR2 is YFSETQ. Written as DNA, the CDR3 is TGCGCCAGCAGCTTTATGACTTCGGACGGGGAGCTGTTTTTT. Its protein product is CASSFMTSDGELFF.

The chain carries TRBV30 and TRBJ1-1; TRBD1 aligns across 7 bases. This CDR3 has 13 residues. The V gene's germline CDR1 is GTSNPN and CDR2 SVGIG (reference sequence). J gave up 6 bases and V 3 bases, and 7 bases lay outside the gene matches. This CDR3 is CAWRRQGLPEAFF. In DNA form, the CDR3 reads TGTGCCTGGAGGAGACAGGGCCTGCCTGAAGCTTTCTTT.

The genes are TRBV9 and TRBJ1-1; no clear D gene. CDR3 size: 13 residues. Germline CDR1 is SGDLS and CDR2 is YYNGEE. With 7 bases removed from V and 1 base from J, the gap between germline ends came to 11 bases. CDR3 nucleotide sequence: TGTGCCAGCCCTCAAACAGCGAACACTGAAGCTTTCTTT. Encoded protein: CASPQTANTEAFF.

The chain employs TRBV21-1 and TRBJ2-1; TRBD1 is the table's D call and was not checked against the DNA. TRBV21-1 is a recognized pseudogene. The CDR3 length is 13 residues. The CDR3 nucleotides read TGTGCCAGCGGGGGACAGACCTACAATGAGCAGTTCTTC. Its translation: CASGGQTYNEQFF.

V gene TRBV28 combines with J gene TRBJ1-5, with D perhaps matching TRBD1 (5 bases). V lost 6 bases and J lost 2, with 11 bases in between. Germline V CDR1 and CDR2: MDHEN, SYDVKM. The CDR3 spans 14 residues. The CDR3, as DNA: TGTGCCAGCAGCTACAGGAGTGGCAATCAGCCCCAGCATTTT. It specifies CASSYRSGNQPQHF.

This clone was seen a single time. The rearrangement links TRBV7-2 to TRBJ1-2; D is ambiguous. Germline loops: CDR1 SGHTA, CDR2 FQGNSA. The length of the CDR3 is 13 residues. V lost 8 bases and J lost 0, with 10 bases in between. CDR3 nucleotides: TGTGCCAGCCAAAGACCTCCTAACTATGGCTACACCTTC. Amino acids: CASQRPPNYGYTF.

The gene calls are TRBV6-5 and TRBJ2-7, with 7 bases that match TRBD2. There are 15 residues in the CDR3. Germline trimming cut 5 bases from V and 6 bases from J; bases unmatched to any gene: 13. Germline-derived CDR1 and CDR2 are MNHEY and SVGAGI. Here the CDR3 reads CASSTTKAGFLEQYF. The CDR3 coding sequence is TGTGCCAGCAGTACCACGAAAGCGGGATTTCTCGAGCAGTACTTC.

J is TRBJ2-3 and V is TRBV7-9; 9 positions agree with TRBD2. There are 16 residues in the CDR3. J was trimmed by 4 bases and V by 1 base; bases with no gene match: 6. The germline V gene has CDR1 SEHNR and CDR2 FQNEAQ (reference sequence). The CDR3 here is CASSLGASGDPDTQYF. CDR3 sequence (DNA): TGTGCCAGCAGCTTAGGGGCTAGCGGGGATCCAGATACGCAGTATTTT. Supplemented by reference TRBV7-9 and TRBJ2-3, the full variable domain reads DTGVSQNPRHKITKRGQNVTFRCDPISEHNRLYWYRQTLGQGPEFLTYFQNEAQLEKSRLLSDRFSAERPKGSFSTLEIQRTEQGDSAMYLCASSLGASGDPDTQYFGPGTRLTVL.

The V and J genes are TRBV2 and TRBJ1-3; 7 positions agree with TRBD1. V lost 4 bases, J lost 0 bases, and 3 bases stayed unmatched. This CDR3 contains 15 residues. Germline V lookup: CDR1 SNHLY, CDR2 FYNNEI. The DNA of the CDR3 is TGTGCCAGCAGTGTGGGACAGCACTCTGGAAACACCATATATTTT. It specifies CASSVGQHSGNTIYF.

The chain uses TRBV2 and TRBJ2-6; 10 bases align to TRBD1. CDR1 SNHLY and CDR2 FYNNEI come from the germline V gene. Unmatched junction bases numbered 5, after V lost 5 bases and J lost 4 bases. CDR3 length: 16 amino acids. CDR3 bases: TGTGCCAGCAGTCGGACAGGGGGTGGCGGGGCCAACGTCCTGACTTTC. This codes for CASSRTGGGGANVLTF.

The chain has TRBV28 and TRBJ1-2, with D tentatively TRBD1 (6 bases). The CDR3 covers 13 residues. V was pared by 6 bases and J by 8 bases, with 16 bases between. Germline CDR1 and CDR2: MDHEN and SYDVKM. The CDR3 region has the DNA TGTGCCAGCAGCTACCGGGACATTCGGGGCTACACCTTC. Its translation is CASSYRDIRGYTF.